The text below deals with one T cell receptor beta chain. The Seattle site enrolled patients during active infection and followed them longitudinally. The germline V and J ends were trimmed by 1 base and 6 bases, with 18 bases remaining between them. Germline CDR1 MGHRA, CDR2 YSYEKL. The CDR3 spans 17 residues. The source of the sample is a study of blood T cell repertoires in COVID-19. The assay was immunoSEQ multiplex PCR, and TCRdb's table has in-frame clones only and misses some. The sample contains about 370,000 clones, around 89% of which appear only once. V and J are TRBV4-1 and TRBJ2-2; D is perhaps TRBD2 (7 bases). Source material: peripheral blood. The sequence was collected from a woman in her 30s with COVID-19, enrolled during active disease. DNA of the CDR3: TGCGCCAGCAGCCAAGGGTGGTGGGGGGGCTCGGCCGGGGAGCTGTTTTTT. Translating gives CASSQGWWGGSAGELFF.